Listed below are T cell receptor beta chains from one sample, sequenced in a study of OX40 agonist ivuxolimab in advanced cancers. Here immunoSEQ multiplex PCR was the method, and the copy in TCRdb shows in-frame clones only, minus some. The sample yields around 72,000 clones, 80% seen once. Specimen: CD4+ or CD8+ T cells sorted from blood, collected in a trial of the OX40 agonist ivuxolimab. The source of these receptors is an adult with an advanced solid tumor such as melanoma, head and neck, liver or kidney cancer. Both conserved end residues are part of each CDR3. The D gene is left open where the match is weak. The size of a clone is reported for some rows only, either as once, few or many, or as a class for expanded clones.

CDR3: CASSSRPRQGPKGEIYEQYF; DNA: TGTGCCAGCAGCTCCCGCCCCCGACAGGGGCCGAAAGGAGAAATCTACGAGCAGTACTTC; J: TRBJ2-7; D: TRBD1; V: TRBV7-6; size: NA
CDR3: CASSEGGSGNTIYF; DNA: TGCGCCAGCAGTGAAGGAGGCTCTGGAAACACCATATATTTT; J: TRBJ1-3; D: NA; V: TRBV10-1; size: once
CDR3: CASSGEGGADEQYF; DNA: TGTGCCAGCAGCGGAGAGGGGGGAGCGGACGAGCAGTACTTC; J: TRBJ2-7; D: NA; V: TRBV7-9; size: NA
CDR3: CASSYSASDRPNTEAFF; DNA: TGTGCCAGCAGTTATTCGGCCTCGGACAGACCAAACACTGAAGCTTTCTTT; J: TRBJ1-1; D: NA; V: TRBV10-3; size: NA
CDR3: CASSLVGVSSYNEQFF; DNA: TGTGCCAGCAGCTTAGTAGGGGTTAGCTCCTACAATGAGCAGTTCTTC; J: TRBJ2-1; D: NA; V: TRBV7-2; size: NA
CDR3: CASNPQPQHF; DNA: TGCGCCTCCAACCCCCAGCCCCAGCATTTT; J: TRBJ1-5; D: NA; V: TRBV10-1; size: NA
CDR3: CASSSRFVAGAEETQYF; DNA: TGTGCCAGCAGTTCCCGATTCGTGGCGGGGGCTGAAGAGACCCAGTACTTC; J: TRBJ2-5; D: NA; V: TRBV28; size: NA
CDR3: CASSHAPWRGVADTQYF; DNA: TGCGCCAGCAGCCATGCTCCTTGGAGGGGGGTGGCAGATACGCAGTATTTT; J: TRBJ2-3; D: NA; V: TRBV4-1; size: NA
CDR3: CAWQSPGNTIYF; DNA: TGTGCCTGGCAGTCCCCTGGAAACACCATATATTTT; J: TRBJ1-3; D: NA; V: TRBV30; size: NA
CDR3: CASMGQAPYTEAFF; DNA: TGTGCCAGCATGGGACAGGCACCTTACACTGAAGCTTTCTTT; J: TRBJ1-1; D: TRBD1; V: TRBV25-1; size: once
CDR3: CAWATDAGTVKGTQYF; DNA: TGTGCCTGGGCTACGGATGCCGGGACAGTCAAGGGGACCCAGTACTTC; J: TRBJ2-5; D: TRBD1; V: TRBV30; size: NA
CDR3: CASRPGGLNYGYTF; DNA: TGTGCCAGCAGGCCGGGGGGGCTAAACTATGGCTACACCTTC; J: TRBJ1-2; D: NA; V: TRBV5-6; size: NA
CDR3: CASSQGSGLAGGTDTQYF; DNA: TGCGCCAGCAGCCAAGGATCTGGACTAGCGGGAGGCACAGATACGCAGTATTTT; J: TRBJ2-3; D: TRBD2; V: TRBV4-1; size: NA
CDR3: CASSSPKGSSTDTQYF; DNA: TGTGCCAGCAGCTCCCCGAAGGGATCTAGCACAGATACGCAGTATTTT; J: TRBJ2-3; D: NA; V: TRBV5-4; size: NA
CDR3: CAWSWRGPGANVLTF; DNA: TGTGCCTGGAGTTGGCGGGGACCCGGGGCCAACGTCCTGACTTTC; J: TRBJ2-6; D: NA; V: TRBV30; size: NA
CDR3: CASSLTGSYNEQFF; DNA: TGCGCCAGCAGCTTGACGGGCTCCTACAATGAGCAGTTCTTC; J: TRBJ2-1; D: NA; V: TRBV5-1; size: NA
CDR3: CASSPLGMGSNQPQHF; DNA: TGTGCCAGCAGTCCATTGGGGATGGGAAGCAATCAGCCCCAGCATTTT; J: TRBJ1-5; D: NA; V: TRBV27; size: NA
CDR3: CASSGTGTLAKNIQYF; DNA: TGTGCCAGCAGCGGAACAGGGACACTAGCCAAAAACATTCAGTACTTC; J: TRBJ2-4; D: NA; V: TRBV7-2; size: NA
CDR3: CASSLDRGNSPLHF; DNA: TGTGCCAGCAGCTTAGACAGGGGTAATTCACCCCTCCACTTT; J: TRBJ1-6; D: NA; V: TRBV11-2; size: few
CDR3: CASGGGSATEAFF; DNA: TGTGCCAGCGGTGGGGGATCGGCCACTGAAGCTTTCTTT; J: TRBJ1-1; D: NA; V: TRBV6-1; size: NA
CDR3: CASKLSLASSYNEQFF; DNA: TGCGCCAGCAAACTTTCTCTAGCGTCCTCCTACAATGAGCAGTTCTTC; J: TRBJ2-1; D: NA; V: TRBV5-1; size: few
CDR3: CASSYTGTDQETQYF; DNA: TGCGCCAGCAGCTACACCGGGACAGACCAAGAGACCCAGTACTTC; J: TRBJ2-5; D: TRBD1; V: TRBV5-1; size: NA
CDR3: CASSESGYTF; DNA: TGTGCCAGCAGTGAGTCTGGCTACACCTTC; J: TRBJ1-2; D: NA; V: TRBV2; size: few
CDR3: CARSPCAGGVCAVHYEQYF; DNA: TGTGCCAGAAGCCCGTGTGCAGGGGGCGTTTGTGCAGTACACTACGAGCAGTACTTC; J: TRBJ2-7; D: TRBD1; V: TRBV5-3; size: NA
CDR3: CASGFGAGGTDTQYF; DNA: TGTGCTAGTGGTTTTGGGGCGGGGGGGACAGATACGCAGTATTTT; J: TRBJ2-3; D: TRBD2; V: TRBV12-5; size: NA
CDR3: CASSSFPGTGGAEAFF; DNA: TGTGCCAGCAGTTCCTTCCCCGGGACAGGGGGAGCTGAAGCTTTCTTT; J: TRBJ1-1; D: TRBD1; V: TRBV6-5; size: NA
CDR3: CASSHAGQFEAFF; DNA: TGTGCCAGCAGCCACGCCGGACAGTTTGAAGCTTTCTTT; J: TRBJ1-1; D: NA; V: TRBV4-2; size: NA